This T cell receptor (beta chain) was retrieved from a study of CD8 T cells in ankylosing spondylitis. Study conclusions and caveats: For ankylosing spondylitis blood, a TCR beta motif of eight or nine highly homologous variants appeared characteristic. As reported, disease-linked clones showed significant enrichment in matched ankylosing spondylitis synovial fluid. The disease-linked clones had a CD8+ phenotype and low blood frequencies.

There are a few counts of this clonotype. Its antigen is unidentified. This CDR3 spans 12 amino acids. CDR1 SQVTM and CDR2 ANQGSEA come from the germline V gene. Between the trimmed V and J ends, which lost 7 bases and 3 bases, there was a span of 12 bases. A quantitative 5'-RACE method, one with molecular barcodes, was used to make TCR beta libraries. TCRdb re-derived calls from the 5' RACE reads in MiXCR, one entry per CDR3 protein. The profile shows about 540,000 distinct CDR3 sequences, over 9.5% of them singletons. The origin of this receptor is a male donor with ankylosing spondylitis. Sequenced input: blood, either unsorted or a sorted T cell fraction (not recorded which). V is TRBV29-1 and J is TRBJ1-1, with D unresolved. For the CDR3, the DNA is TGCAGCGCCCTCAGTGGGCACACTGAAGCTTTCTTT. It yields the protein CSALSGHTEAFF.